This T cell receptor beta chain was identified during a study of shared clonotypes between healthy human individuals (dated by TCRdb to the early 2020s). With regard to the full study: The cohort included three men and a couple of women between 18 and 49 years of age. Libraries were prepared and TCR repertoires were sequenced by different laboratories using diverse techniques, in order to increase sequencing depth and limit assay-specific biases. Each donor's leukapheresis produced roughly between about 0.8 and 8.9 billion PBMCs. To estimate repertoire size and how much clonotypes are shared between individuals, the study performed deep sequencing of blood TCR repertoires from 4 to 6 healthy adults.

Using the deep immunoSEQ assay, TCR CDR3 regions were amplified from genomic DNA by multiplex PCR. Extracted genomic DNA from each cell subset was distributed evenly across all wells of several immunoSEQ 96-well plates, and each plate was treated as a replicate. For unsorted PBMC, roughly 330 ng genomic DNA, equal to tens of thousands of T cell genomes, was loaded into each replicate PCR. Ten immunoSEQ deep assay plates were used to sequence the unsorted PBMC genomic DNA. Purified libraries were measured with a Qubit 3.0 fluorometer, size-checked on a Bioanalyzer 2100, and measured again with the KAPA Library Quantification kit. Every immunoSEQ 96-well plate was sequenced on a separate single-read 150-cycle Illumina NextSeq 550 flow cell. The original methods were these. The immunoSEQ output contained only junctional sequences without quality scores, so filtering could not match that applied to full-length reads. Sequences were annotated with PyIR, a Python wrapper for IgBLAST v1.9, using IMGT germline references to assign V/J genes and CDR3. Reads were filtered out if the reads had weak V/J assignments (E-value above 1e-6), no CDR3, stop codons, out-of-frame junctions, or ambiguous translated residues. A V3J clonotype was defined by an identical inferred V gene, J gene, and CDR3 amino acid sequence. The percentage overlap between two repertoires was calculated by dividing the number of shared unique clonotypes by the size of the smaller repertoire. Repertoire richness was assessed with RTK rarefaction, the Chao1 estimator, and Recon v2.1 estimates of unobserved clonotypes. The clones in this table, taken by TCRdb from immuneACCESS, are in-frame only. Not every clone is retained; where verified, under half of the shortfall comes from an unresolved V gene, and the cause of the rest is unknown. That table gives V, J and clone size, and the DNA gave D and trimming. This sample comprises some 490,000 clones, about 72% of them detected only once. The ten largest clones take up about 12% of the sample.

Points on this clone: Its recognized antigen is unknown. Base qualities are not provided; no much larger clone lies one nucleotide away.

Results the study describes overall, beyond this receptor: Sampling was restricted to blood, and TCR repertoires in tissues likely differ from the TCR repertoires found in blood. The genetic and exposure-history diversity represented was limited by the small number of donors. Based on pairwise subsampling, the degree of clonotype sharing among donors was expected to be affected by sequencing depth.

Donors were healthy HIV-negative adults with no recently reported acute infections or vaccinations. Every donor was a Caucasian adult residing in Nashville, Tennessee, USA. In the unsorted samples, approximately 82 million PBMCs were counted, and genomic DNA was extracted using the QIAamp DNA Blood Mini kit. Blood was obtained by leukapheresis, after which PBMCs were separated by Ficoll-Histopaque density gradient centrifugation and cryopreserved in liquid nitrogen vapor phase. This sequence originates from a woman aged 40 to 50 in good health. Some clones in this sample may be carry-over from other donors' samples. Sequencing used PBMCs.

The CDR3 region has the sequence CAIRREWTEVTEAFF. The nucleotides are TGTGCCATCAGGCGGGAATGGACCGAGGTCACTGAAGCTTTCTTT. Recombination connected TRBV10-3 to TRBJ1-1, with the D gene not clear enough to name. Based on the germline V gene, the CDR1 and CDR2 sequences are ENHRY and SYGVKD. Trimming at the junction amounts to 6 bases on V and 4 bases on J, and the germline ends lie 18 bases apart. The CDR3 has 15 amino acids, counting the end cysteine and phenylalanine. Only the CDR3 DNA is retained, 45 bases long and in frame from the first base.